The 28 T cell receptor beta chains in this list originate from one sample, sequenced in a study of shared T cell receptors in the human thymus. Sequenced by immunoSEQ multiplex PCR; TCRdb stores in-frame clones only, minus some. Of about 660,000 clones in the sample, around nine tenths were seen once. These data were likewise used in another study, on human thymus T cells.

The specimen was thymocytes. The source of these receptors is a boy younger than two with a congenital heart defect.

The chain couples TRBV11-1 to TRBJ2-1; 11 nucleotides match TRBD2. Germline CDR1 is SGHAT and CDR2 is FQDESV (reference sequence). V lost 5 bases and J lost 6; bases outside the gene matches: 9. The CDR3 is 16 residues long. The CDR3 sequence: CASSRPGLAVFNEQFF. The CDR3 DNA sequence: TGTGCCAGCAGCCGACCGGGACTAGCGGTCTTCAATGAGCAGTTCTTC.

The genes are TRBV11-2 and TRBJ2-3; no definite D call. This CDR3 region has 15 residues. Looked up from germline, CDR1 is SGHAT and CDR2 is FQNNGV. Trimming stripped 2 bases from V and 3 bases from J, with 12 bases between. The CDR3 DNA sequence: TGTGCCAGCAGCTTATGGAGCTTTAGGACAGATACGCAGTATTTT. It specifies CASSLWSFRTDTQYF.

V gene TRBV28 combines with J gene TRBJ1-3; the match to TRBD1 covers 8 bases. The CDR3 extends over 16 amino acids. From germline, CDR1 is MDHEN and CDR2 SYDVKM. V lost 4 bases to trimming and J lost 4 bases; unmatched junction nucleotides: 9. For the CDR3, the DNA is TGTGCCAGCAGTTCCCTGACAGGGGTTGGGGGAAACACCATATATTTT. This gives the protein CASSSLTGVGGNTIYF.

The chain links TRBV20-1 to TRBJ2-5, with 8 bases lining up with TRBD1. The germline V gene encodes CDR1 DFQATT and CDR2 SNEGSKA (reference sequence). The CDR3 runs 10 residues. CDR3 region: CSGQGKGQYF. The CDR3 nucleotides read TGCAGCGGACAGGGAAAGGGCCAGTACTTC.

V gene TRBV27 combines with J gene TRBJ2-7; 7 nucleotides line up with TRBD1. After removal of 6 bases from V and 2 bases from J, the junction contained 4 bases not matched to a gene. The CDR3 is 13 amino acids. The V gene's germline CDR1 is MNHEY and CDR2 SMNVEV (reference sequence). CDR3 sequence reads: CASSPGQTYEQYF. The CDR3 region has the DNA TGTGCCAGCAGCCCGGGACAGACCTACGAGCAGTACTTC.

The J gene is TRBJ2-1, the V gene TRBV20-1; the D gene is possibly TRBD2 (6 bases). This CDR3 is 11 amino acids long. The V end lost 5 bases, the J end lost 13 bases, and 15 bases lay between the germline ends. Germline assignment: CDR1 DFQATT and CDR2 SNEGSKA (reference sequence). The CDR3: CSAGTTSFQFF. Here the CDR3 DNA reads TGCAGTGCTGGAACGACTAGTTTCCAGTTCTTC.

The chain combines TRBV5-8 with TRBJ2-7, with 10 bases fitting TRBD2. The V gene's germline CDR1 is SGHTS and CDR2 YDEGEE. CDR3 length: 16 amino acids. Trimming removed 0 bases from V and 5 bases from J; junction bases left unmatched: 8. CDR3 bases: TGTGCCAGCAGCTTGGTTACTCTAGCGGGAGTGAACGAGCAGTACTTC. Translated: CASSLVTLAGVNEQYF. The variable domain in full, completed from reference TRBV5-8 and TRBJ2-7, reads EAGVTQSPTHLIKTRGQQATLRCSPISGHTSVYWYQQALGLGLQFLLWYDEGEERNRGNFPPRFSGRQFPNYSSELNVNALELEDSALYLCASSLVTLAGVNEQYFGPGTRLTVT.

This chain links TRBV29-1 with TRBJ2-5; no clear D gene. The CDR3 has 14 residues. Germline CDR1 is SQVTM and CDR2 is ANQGSEA. The V gene lost 0 bases and the J gene lost 1 base, with 9 bases spanning the gap. The CDR3 region is CSVEDQTAQETQYF. CDR3 in DNA: TGCAGCGTTGAAGATCAGACTGCCCAAGAGACCCAGTACTTC.

The chain uses TRBV30 and TRBJ2-3, with 9 bases lining up with TRBD2. Germline CDR1 GTSNPN, CDR2 SVGIG (reference sequence). The ends lost 1 base at V and 0 bases at J; junction bases unmatched: 8. This CDR3 is built from 17 residues. The CDR3 spells CAWSAREGRGSTDTQYF. DNA of the CDR3: TGTGCCTGGAGTGCGCGGGAGGGCCGAGGTAGCACAGATACGCAGTATTTT.

The chain is built from TRBV9 and TRBJ1-1, with 7 bases that match TRBD1. The CDR3 extends over 14 amino acids. The germline V gene encodes CDR1 SGDLS and CDR2 YYNGEE. After removal of 3 bases from V and 2 bases from J, the junction contained 4 bases not matched to a gene. The CDR3 sequence is CASSAGTANTEAFF. CDR3 coding DNA: TGTGCCAGCAGCGCAGGGACAGCAAACACTGAAGCTTTCTTT.

The genes are TRBV15 and TRBJ2-3; 7 bases map to TRBD2. Germline CDR1 is LNHNV and CDR2 is YYDKDF (reference sequence). The CDR3 extends over 16 amino acids. After removal of 0 bases from V and 0 bases from J, the junction contained 3 bases not matched to a gene. The CDR3 DNA follows: TGTGCCACCAGCAGAGATGGGGGGGAAAGCACAGATACGCAGTATTTT. Its translation is CATSRDGGESTDTQYF.

The rearrangement links TRBV29-1 to TRBJ2-2, with unresolved D. This CDR3 is built from 14 residues. Germline values: CDR1 SQVTM, CDR2 ANQGSEA. The ends were cut back, 7 bases at V and 1 base at J, with 13 bases in the middle. This chain's CDR3 is CSAENPLNTGELFF. Written as DNA, the CDR3 is TGCAGCGCCGAGAATCCCCTGAACACCGGGGAGCTGTTTTTT.

The chain recombines TRBV5-4 with TRBJ2-3; 12 bases align to TRBD1. Looked up from germline, CDR1 is SGHNT and CDR2 is YYREEE (reference sequence). Unmatched junction bases numbered 10, after V lost 4 bases and J lost 1 base. The CDR3 is 18 amino acids. DNA for the CDR3: TGTGCCAGCAGCGGCGCCGGGACAGGGGGCGACCGCACAGATACGCAGTATTTT. Its translation: CASSGAGTGGDRTDTQYF.

This clone was counted once. The rearrangement links TRBV19 to TRBJ2-7, with 9 bases identical to TRBD2. The V segment lost 4 bases and the J segment 0 bases; nucleotides outside the gene matches: 7. The CDR3 is 16 amino acids. CDR1 and CDR2 from the germline V gene are LNHDA and SQIVND (reference sequence). CDR3 sequence (DNA): TGTGCCAGTAGTACCCGACTAGCGGAAAGCTCCTACGAGCAGTACTTC. It is translated as CASSTRLAESSYEQYF.

The CDR3 spells CARGAHQARHRGIGTTDTQYF. The CDR3 DNA reads as TGTGCCAGGGGAGCGCACCAGGCCCGTCACAGGGGGATCGGGACCACAGATACGCAGTATTTT. This chain uses TRBV9 with TRBJ2-3; 8 bases are shared with TRBD1. CDR1 is SGDLS and CDR2 is YYNGEE in the germline V gene. V shed 8 bases and J 2 bases; nucleotides not matched to a gene: 28. This CDR3 has 21 amino acids.

The chain employs TRBV29-1 and TRBJ1-1; a possible D gene is TRBD1 (6 bases). This CDR3 contains 13 residues. Germline CDR1 reads SQVTM; CDR2 reads ANQGSEA. Deletions cut 4 bases from V and 1 base from J, with 10 bases between. CDR3 in amino acids: CSVASGQNTEAFF. CDR3 DNA: TGCAGCGTTGCTTCGGGACAGAACACTGAAGCTTTCTTT.

The V gene is TRBV28, the J gene TRBJ1-5, with 9 bases fitting TRBD1. This CDR3 is built from 17 residues. The germline V gene encodes CDR1 MDHEN and CDR2 SYDVKM. V dropped 4 bases and J dropped 2; count of bases not matched to a gene: 9. DNA of the CDR3: TGTGCCAGCAGTTGCCGGGGACAGGGAGGCGGCAATCAGCCCCAGCATTTT. It codes for CASSCRGQGGGNQPQHF.

V is TRBV30 and J is TRBJ1-4, with 7 bases identical to TRBD1. Per germline, CDR1 GTSNPN and CDR2 SVGIG (reference sequence). The CDR3 length is 15 residues. J lost 6 bases, V lost 3 bases, and 10 bases had no gene match. CDR3 sequence: CAWREPRDSDEKLFF. The DNA for the CDR3 is TGTGCCTGGAGGGAGCCCCGGGACAGTGATGAAAAACTGTTTTTT.

This clone was seen more than once but under ten times. The chain carries TRBV19 and TRBJ1-2; 8 nucleotides align to TRBD1. The V and J ends lost 1 base and 2 bases, in that order; junction bases with no gene match: 9. The CDR3 extends over 17 amino acids. Germline V gene lookup returns CDR1 LNHDA and CDR2 SQIVND (reference sequence). CDR3 in amino acids: CASSIGRTGSGNYGYTF. CDR3 coding DNA: TGTGCCAGTAGTATAGGGAGGACAGGGTCTGGGAACTATGGCTACACCTTC.

A single count supports this clone. The V and J genes are TRBV27 and TRBJ2-5, with TRBD2 matching 7 bases. V shed 2 bases, J shed 4 bases, and the junction held 10 bases outside the gene matches. The CDR3 extends over 16 amino acids. Per germline, CDR1 MNHEY and CDR2 SMNVEV (reference sequence). The CDR3: CASSLHREASIETQYF. For the CDR3, the DNA is TGTGCCAGCAGTTTACACCGGGAGGCCTCGATAGAGACCCAGTACTTC.

The gene calls are TRBV12-5 and TRBJ2-3, with a possible D match to TRBD2 (6 bases). Per germline, CDR1 LGHNT and CDR2 FRNRAP. Trimming took off 6 bases at V and 4 bases at J, with 14 bases between the two ends. The CDR3 has 14 amino acids. The CDR3 region is CASGPGGGPDTQYF. The DNA of the CDR3 is TGTGCTAGTGGCCCCGGGGGAGGACCAGATACGCAGTATTTT.

The chain joins TRBV5-1 to TRBJ2-7, with D perhaps matching TRBD1 (6 bases). This CDR3 is 14 amino acids long. Germline CDR1 reads SGHRS; CDR2 reads YFSETQ. V was cut by 3 bases and J by 2 bases, with 12 bases left in between. The CDR3 DNA reads as TGCGCCAGCAGCTACACAGGGACGGCCTACGAGCAGTACTTC. It codes for CASSYTGTAYEQYF.

This clone was detected only a few times. This chain joins TRBV4-3 and TRBJ2-3; D perhaps matches TRBD1 (5 bases). V was trimmed by 5 bases and J by 0 bases, leaving 9 bases between them. CDR3 size: 14 residues. Per germline, CDR1 LGHNA and CDR2 YSLEER. CDR3 in amino acids: CASSAWGSTDTQYF. The CDR3 DNA is TGCGCCAGCAGCGCATGGGGCAGCACAGATACGCAGTATTTT.

V and J are TRBV2 and TRBJ2-1, with D tentatively TRBD1 (5 bases). In germline, CDR1 is SNHLY, CDR2 FYNNEI. This CDR3 has 15 amino acids. Trimming pared 7 bases from V and 2 bases from J, leaving 15 bases between. The CDR3 sequence is CASTKGQATYNEQFF. The CDR3 nucleotides read TGTGCCAGCACTAAGGGGCAGGCCACCTACAATGAGCAGTTCTTC.

CDR3 in amino acids: CASSRRTAGGPSTDTQYF. As DNA, the CDR3 is TGTGCCAGCAGCCGACGGACCGCGGGAGGGCCGAGCACAGATACGCAGTATTTT. The chain combines TRBV7-6 with TRBJ2-3; TRBD2 agrees at 9 bases. The V segment lost 5 bases and the J segment 0 bases; nucleotides outside the gene matches: 12. The CDR3 consists of 18 residues. Germline CDR1 reads SGHVS; CDR2 reads FNYEAQ. Full variable domain (missing parts from reference TRBV7-6 and TRBJ2-3): GAGVSQSPRYKVTKRGQDVALRCDPISGHVSLYWYRQALGQGPEFLTYFNYEAQQDKSGLPNDRFSAERPEGSISTLTIQRTEQRDSAMYRCASSRRTAGGPSTDTQYFGPGTRLTVL.

The gene calls are TRBV6-5 and TRBJ1-5; D is unclear. V lost 6 bases, J lost 0 bases, and 12 bases lay in between. CDR3 length: 15 amino acids. Germline-derived CDR1 and CDR2 are MNHEY and SVGAGI. For the CDR3, the DNA is TGTGCCAGCAGAACCCAGACTGATAGCAATCAGCCCCAGCATTTT. Protein: CASRTQTDSNQPQHF.

This clone was seen just once. This chain joins TRBV28 and TRBJ1-2; no definite D call. The V end lost 6 bases, the J end lost 4 bases, and 15 bases lay between the germline ends. Germline CDR1 is MDHEN and CDR2 is SYDVKM. The CDR3 covers 14 residues. CDR3 coding DNA: TGTGCCAGCAGCAGGAGGTCAACTTTCTATGGCTACACCTTC. It specifies CASSRRSTFYGYTF.

This clone was seen a few times. V and J are TRBV2 and TRBJ2-7; 12 bases are shared with TRBD2. From germline, CDR1 is SNHLY and CDR2 FYNNEI. V was pared by 6 bases and J by 0 bases, with 21 bases of the junction left unmatched. This CDR3 contains 21 residues. The CDR3 spells CASRKGTKTSGSLLGSYEQYF. The CDR3 DNA sequence: TGTGCCAGCAGAAAAGGGACGAAGACTAGCGGGAGTTTGCTGGGCTCCTACGAGCAGTACTTC.